This T cell receptor (beta chain) is from a study of cytotoxic CD8 clonotypes in ibrutinib-treated CLL. Generated by immunoSEQ multiplex PCR, the TCRdb table keeps only in-frame clones and is missing some. The table has approximately 120,000 clones, about 58% seen once. The sample here was PBMCs, taken after 24 months of ibrutinib treatment. The sequence came from a human donor with chronic lymphocytic leukemia.

CDR3 protein: CAWSADRNTEAFF. The CDR3 DNA sequence: TGTGCCTGGAGTGCAGACAGGAACACTGAAGCTTTCTTT. This chain joins TRBV30 and TRBJ1-1; TRBD1 is a possible D gene (5 bases). Germline CDR1 is GTSNPN and CDR2 is SVGIG (reference sequence). The CDR3 consists of 13 residues. Trimming removed 1 base from V and 1 base from J, with 7 bases in between.